The sequence of this TCR beta chain was determined in a study of Graves' ophthalmopathy and Graves' hyperthyroidism. Across the study: Stable hyperthyroidism was defined by absence of ophthalmopathy within 18 months of follow-up.

This clonotype was detected only a few times. Transcripts of RNA were the source for amplifying TCR beta CDR3 regions. Second-round multiplex PCR followed a first-round RT-PCR using HTBI primers. From the multiplex PCR reads, TCRdb called clonotypes with MiXCR, one entry per CDR3 protein. The sample yields around 520,000 distinct CDR3 sequences, about 40% seen once. The specimen was peripheral blood or thyroid tissue (not recorded which). This sequence was found in an adult man with Graves' hyperthyroidism.

CDR3 sequence reads: CASSRDSPYQETQYF. For the CDR3, the DNA is TGTGCCAGCAGCCGGGACAGCCCGTACCAAGAGACCCAGTACTTC. This rearrangement joins TRBV12-3 or TRBV12-4 to TRBJ2-5, with 7 bases that match TRBD1. The CDR3 is 15 residues long. After removal of 6 bases from V and 0 bases from J, the junction contained 7 bases not matched to a gene.